Listed below are T cell receptor beta chains from one sample, sequenced in a study of Siglec-9 on CD8 T cells in melanoma. The protocol was immunoSEQ multiplex PCR, while the TCRdb copy is restricted to in-frame clones and leaves out a portion. Among 25,000 to 35,000 clones, about 80% were seen once, and the ten largest hold nearly 6%. The material sequenced was Siglec-9- CD8+ T cells sorted from blood. The receptor set was obtained from a human donor in good health. The CDR3 runs from the conserved cysteine through the conserved F or W. The D gene is left open where the match is weak. The size of a clone is reported for some rows only, either as once, few or many, or as a class for expanded clones.

v_gene: TRBV11-2
d_gene: TRBD1
abundance: NA
j_gene: TRBJ2-1
CDR3nt: TGTGCCAGCAGCTCATCAAGGACCGGGACAGGGAGGAGTGAGCAGTTCTTC
CDR3aa: CASSSSRTGTGRSEQFF

v_gene: TRBV12-5
d_gene: NA
abundance: once
j_gene: TRBJ2-5
CDR3nt: TGTGCTAGTGGTTCCCTGGGACATCAAGAGACCCAGTACTTC
CDR3aa: CASGSLGHQETQYF

v_gene: TRBV13
d_gene: NA
abundance: NA
j_gene: TRBJ1-1
CDR3nt: TGTGCCAGCAGTCGGAGAGACACTGAAGCTTTCTTT
CDR3aa: CASSRRDTEAFF

v_gene: TRBV6-5
d_gene: NA
abundance: once
j_gene: TRBJ2-7
CDR3nt: TGTGCCAGCAGTTTGAGCTCCCAGGGCCCCTCCTACGAGCAGTACTTC
CDR3aa: CASSLSSQGPSYEQYF

v_gene: TRBV6-1
d_gene: NA
abundance: NA
j_gene: TRBJ1-4
CDR3nt: TGTGCCAGCAGTGAAGACTGGTGGATTATGCTATCTTTAGAAAAACTGTTTTTT
CDR3aa: CASSEDWWIMLSLEKLFF

v_gene: TRBV6-5
d_gene: NA
abundance: NA
j_gene: TRBJ1-3
CDR3nt: TGTGCCAGCAGCCAGACAGGAGGATCTGGAAACACCATATATTTT
CDR3aa: CASSQTGGSGNTIYF

v_gene: TRBV5-1
d_gene: TRBD1
abundance: NA
j_gene: TRBJ1-1
CDR3nt: TGCGCCAGCAGCTGGACAGGGGATAACACTGAAGCTTTCTTT
CDR3aa: CASSWTGDNTEAFF

v_gene: TRBV9
d_gene: TRBD1
abundance: NA
j_gene: TRBJ2-5
CDR3nt: TGTGCCAGCAGCGTACTGGGACAGGCCCAAGAGACCCAGTACTTC
CDR3aa: CASSVLGQAQETQYF

v_gene: TRBV5-4
d_gene: TRBD1
abundance: NA
j_gene: TRBJ1-1
CDR3nt: TGTGCCAGCAGCGGGGAAGGGACAGGTCCTGGCACTGAAGCTTTCTTT
CDR3aa: CASSGEGTGPGTEAFF

v_gene: TRBV7-9
d_gene: NA
abundance: once
j_gene: TRBJ1-4
CDR3nt: TGTGCCAGCAGCTACCCTTGGACGGATGAAAAACTGTTTTTT
CDR3aa: CASSYPWTDEKLFF

v_gene: TRBV7-2
d_gene: NA
abundance: NA
j_gene: TRBJ1-2
CDR3nt: TGTGCCAGCAGCTTAGTTAGCGCAGTGGATGGCTACACCTTC
CDR3aa: CASSLVSAVDGYTF

v_gene: TRBV9
d_gene: TRBD1
abundance: NA
j_gene: TRBJ2-2
CDR3nt: TGTGCCAGCAGCCTGGGGACAGGGACCGGGGAGCTGTTTTTT
CDR3aa: CASSLGTGTGELFF

v_gene: TRBV7-2
d_gene: NA
abundance: NA
j_gene: TRBJ1-3
CDR3nt: TGTGCCAGCAGCTTTACGGGACGGACGAGCTCTGGAAACACCATATATTTT
CDR3aa: CASSFTGRTSSGNTIYF

v_gene: TRBV28
d_gene: TRBD1
abundance: NA
j_gene: TRBJ1-5
CDR3nt: TGTGCCAGCACCCCTCACCCTCGGTCAGGGGGCTCGTTCGGACAGCCCCAGCATTTT
CDR3aa: CASTPHPRSGGSFGQPQHF

v_gene: TRBV5-1
d_gene: TRBD1
abundance: NA
j_gene: TRBJ2-3
CDR3nt: TGCGCCAGCAGCTCGACTGGGACAGGGTTTCCGCCAGATACGCAGTATTTT
CDR3aa: CASSSTGTGFPPDTQYF

v_gene: TRBV6-6
d_gene: NA
abundance: NA
j_gene: TRBJ2-1
CDR3nt: TGTGCCAGCAGTTACTCGCCGCAGACTAGATTCCGAGAGCAGTTCTTC
CDR3aa: CASSYSPQTRFREQFF

v_gene: TRBV28
d_gene: NA
abundance: few
j_gene: TRBJ1-5
CDR3nt: TGTGCCAGCAGTTTTGGAACATACAGCAATCAGCCCCAGCATTTT
CDR3aa: CASSFGTYSNQPQHF

v_gene: TRBV7-9
d_gene: NA
abundance: NA
j_gene: TRBJ1-1
CDR3nt: TGTGCCAGCAGCCCGGTGGGTGGGGCAGACACTGAAGCTTTCTTT
CDR3aa: CASSPVGGADTEAFF

v_gene: TRBV6-5
d_gene: TRBD1
abundance: NA
j_gene: TRBJ1-2
CDR3nt: TGTGCCAGCAGTTACGCGGCAGGGGGTGATGGCTACACCTTC
CDR3aa: CASSYAAGGDGYTF

v_gene: TRBV6-1
d_gene: NA
abundance: NA
j_gene: TRBJ2-7
CDR3nt: TGTGCCAGCAGTGAAGCGCTTGTGACAGGAACCTACGAGCAGTACTTC
CDR3aa: CASSEALVTGTYEQYF

v_gene: TRBV7-9
d_gene: NA
abundance: NA
j_gene: TRBJ1-5
CDR3nt: TGTGCCAGCAGCCCCTCGGACGGACTCAATCAGCCCCAGCATTTT
CDR3aa: CASSPSDGLNQPQHF

v_gene: TRBV7-8
d_gene: TRBD1
abundance: once
j_gene: TRBJ1-5
CDR3nt: TGTGCCAGCAGCCGGGACAGAATCAGCAATCAGCCCCAGCATTTT
CDR3aa: CASSRDRISNQPQHF

v_gene: TRBV13
d_gene: NA
abundance: NA
j_gene: TRBJ2-1
CDR3nt: TGTGCCAGCAGCTTAGATCTAGCGCCACACGTGGAGTTCTTC
CDR3aa: CASSLDLAPHVEFF

v_gene: TRBV7-8
d_gene: NA
abundance: NA
j_gene: TRBJ1-2
CDR3nt: TGTGCCAGCAGCCCTGGCGGCTATGGCTACACCTTC
CDR3aa: CASSPGGYGYTF

v_gene: TRBV27
d_gene: NA
abundance: once
j_gene: TRBJ2-5
CDR3nt: TGTGCCAGCAGTTTACGTCTCGGGTATGACGAGACCCAGTACTTC
CDR3aa: CASSLRLGYDETQYF

v_gene: TRBV5-6
d_gene: TRBD1
abundance: NA
j_gene: TRBJ2-1
CDR3nt: TGTGCCAGCAGCTTAGGGGGACAGGGTTGGGGATACAATGAGCAGTTCTTC
CDR3aa: CASSLGGQGWGYNEQFF

v_gene: TRBV19
d_gene: NA
abundance: once
j_gene: TRBJ2-7
CDR3nt: TGTGCCAGTAGTCGGAGGAGGGAACTCCACGAGCAGTACTTC
CDR3aa: CASSRRRELHEQYF

v_gene: TRBV5-1
d_gene: NA
abundance: NA
j_gene: TRBJ2-7
CDR3nt: TGCGCCAGCAGCTTGGCCAGCGACTACGAGCAGTACTTC
CDR3aa: CASSLASDYEQYF

v_gene: TRBV4-1
d_gene: NA
abundance: NA
j_gene: TRBJ2-1
CDR3nt: TGCGCCAGCAGCCTACAGGACACGCACTACAATGAGCAGTTCTTC
CDR3aa: CASSLQDTHYNEQFF

v_gene: TRBV15
d_gene: TRBD1
abundance: NA
j_gene: TRBJ1-2
CDR3nt: TGTGCCACCAGCACGACAGGGGACGGCCTTTCGAACTATGGCTACACCTTC
CDR3aa: CATSTTGDGLSNYGYTF

v_gene: TRBV11-2
d_gene: NA
abundance: once
j_gene: TRBJ1-1
CDR3nt: TGTGCCAGCAGCCCGGAGACTTCGGGGACCCCTGAAGCTTTCTTT
CDR3aa: CASSPETSGTPEAFF

v_gene: TRBV27
d_gene: NA
abundance: NA
j_gene: TRBJ2-2
CDR3nt: TGTGCCAGCAGTTTGGGGGGTTACACCGGGGAGCTGTTTTTT
CDR3aa: CASSLGGYTGELFF

v_gene: TRBV15
d_gene: TRBD2
abundance: NA
j_gene: TRBJ2-7
CDR3nt: TGTGCCACCAGCAGAGATTTGGGAGCGGGGGCCTACGAGCAGTACTTC
CDR3aa: CATSRDLGAGAYEQYF

v_gene: TRBV15
d_gene: NA
abundance: NA
j_gene: TRBJ1-5
CDR3nt: TGTGCCACCAGCAGAGATTTGGGGGATCAGCCCCAGCATTTT
CDR3aa: CATSRDLGDQPQHF

v_gene: TRBV19
d_gene: NA
abundance: NA
j_gene: TRBJ1-1
CDR3nt: TGTGCCAGTAGTATCTGGACACTGAACACTGAAGCTTTCTTT
CDR3aa: CASSIWTLNTEAFF

v_gene: TRBV5-8
d_gene: NA
abundance: NA
j_gene: TRBJ1-4
CDR3nt: TGTGCCAGCAGCCTAGACACGTCCGGGGTTGTAAATGAAAAACTGTTTTTT
CDR3aa: CASSLDTSGVVNEKLFF

v_gene: TRBV28
d_gene: NA
abundance: NA
j_gene: TRBJ2-7
CDR3nt: TGTGCCAGCAGTTACCCGGGGGACTACGAGCAGTACTTC
CDR3aa: CASSYPGDYEQYF

v_gene: TRBV19
d_gene: NA
abundance: NA
j_gene: TRBJ1-2
CDR3nt: TGTGCCAGCCTGGGTAAGGATGGCTACACCTTC
CDR3aa: CASLGKDGYTF

v_gene: TRBV29-1
d_gene: TRBD1
abundance: few
j_gene: TRBJ1-1
CDR3nt: TGCAGCGCTGAACAGGGGGCTCACGCTGAAGCTTTCTTT
CDR3aa: CSAEQGAHAEAFF

v_gene: TRBV4-1
d_gene: NA
abundance: NA
j_gene: TRBJ1-4
CDR3nt: TGCGCCAGCAGCCTAAGGAGTATCGATGAAAAACTGTTTTTT
CDR3aa: CASSLRSIDEKLFF

v_gene: TRBV30
d_gene: NA
abundance: NA
j_gene: TRBJ1-1
CDR3nt: TGTGCCTGGAGTTTACTGGCTGAAGAAGCTTTCTTT
CDR3aa: CAWSLLAEEAFF

v_gene: TRBV19
d_gene: NA
abundance: few
j_gene: TRBJ1-4
CDR3nt: TGTGCCAGTAGTGTTGGGCCCCTACTGTTTTTT
CDR3aa: CASSVGPLLFF

v_gene: TRBV29-1
d_gene: NA
abundance: NA
j_gene: TRBJ2-7
CDR3nt: TGCAGCGTTGAATCAGTGGACATCGTCTACGAGCAGTACTTC
CDR3aa: CSVESVDIVYEQYF

v_gene: TRBV9
d_gene: NA
abundance: NA
j_gene: TRBJ2-7
CDR3nt: TGTGCCAGCAGCGGAACCGGGACGGGGTACGAGCAGTACTTC
CDR3aa: CASSGTGTGYEQYF

v_gene: TRBV4-1
d_gene: NA
abundance: once
j_gene: TRBJ1-6
CDR3nt: TGCGCCAGCAGCCGGGACCTTGGTTCACCCCTCCACTTT
CDR3aa: CASSRDLGSPLHF